At least ten counts were recorded for the clone carrying this TCR beta chain. Its antigen remains unidentified. This entry comes from a study of T cell repertoires in cytomegalovirus infection. General study results and limits: Based on cumulative public TCR beta family frequency, carriers of CMV plus the relevant HLA were identified.

TCRdb re-analysed the reads in MiXCR, keeping a single row per CDR3 protein. The sample carries 200,000 to 300,000 distinct CDR3 sequences, 8% to 9.5% recorded once. The origin of this receptor is a human donor in good health (CMV status not recorded). Some clones in this sample may be carry-over from other donors' samples. The specimen was PBMCs.

The CDR3 sequence is CAVRGGAYNEQFF. CDR3 in DNA: TGTGCCGTAAGGGGAGGGGCCTACAATGAGCAGTTCTTC. This sequence joins TRBV7-2 and TRBJ2-1; TRBD2 agrees at 7 bases. The J segment lost 2 bases and the V segment lost 11 bases, leaving 6 bases of the junction unmatched. The CDR3 runs to 13 residues. Germline V gene sequence: CDR1 SGHTA, CDR2 FQGNSA. Full variable domain (rest looked up from reference TRBV7-2 and TRBJ2-1): GAGVSQSPSNKVTEKGKDVELRCDPISGHTALYWYRQSLGQGLEFLIYFQGNSAPDKSGLPSDRFSAERTGGSVSTLTIQRTQQEDSAVYLCAVRGGAYNEQFFGPGTRLTVL.